This TCR beta chain was identified in a study of CD8 T cells in Susac syndrome (dated by TCRdb to about 2019). In terms of the full investigation: The study used repertoire sequencing to test whether antigen drove CD8+ T cell activation and differentiation in Susac syndrome. The study compared CD8+ T cell repertoire clonality among about a dozen healthy donors, roughly 14 Susac syndrome patients and roughly 16 multiple sclerosis patients. Findings and caveats that apply to the study as a whole: The TCR sequencing and HLA analysis was acknowledged to have included a relatively small number of individuals.

Peripheral blood CD8+ and CD4+ T cells from healthy donors, Susac syndrome patients and multiple sclerosis patients were profiled using high-throughput TCR beta sequencing. The multiple sclerosis controls were treatment-naive patients who had stable or active relapsing-remitting disease and met the revised McDonald criteria. CD8+ TEMRA cells were enriched by FACS, while bulk CD8+ and CD4+ T cells were purified by magnetic negative isolation. Blood was drawn into EDTA tubes, processed within 24 hours, and PBMCs were isolated by density gradient centrifugation. PBMCs intended for TCR sequencing were cryopreserved in liquid nitrogen and were subsequently thawed in a 37 degrees C water bath. Purity of sorted or isolated CD4+, CD8+ and CD8+ TEMRA cells was at least 90%. This clonotype was observed once. The antigen this receptor binds is unknown. Per-base qualities were not stored, and no clone one base away is much larger. One read is thin evidence.

RNA was extracted using the RNeasy kit, and roughly 0.45 to 1 ug of the RNA was reverse transcribed with random hexamers. The immunoSEQ multiplex PCR assay, which covers 54 Vbeta and 13 Jbeta segments, was used to amplify TCR beta CDR3 regions. PCR amplification bias was corrected using a synthetic template baseline for primer optimization and computational correction. As for how the authors treated the data: Reads were assigned to V, D and J genes according to IMGT and analyzed in immunoSEQ Analyzer, with only productive sequences retained. Clonality was computed as one minus Shannon entropy normalized by log2 of the number of productive unique sequences. For each patient and control, public and private clones were evaluated within the 100 most prevalent clones. Susac-specific clones were defined as absent from healthy and MS cohorts, 850 to 1,300 published viral clones and other ImmuneACCESS disease sequences. TCRdb ran its own pipeline on the public reads, namely fastp trimming at Q25 and MiXCR clone calling, and kept in-frame beta chains. Records with the same CDR3 protein are collapsed into one entry carrying the most frequent genes and DNA. For this entry, the V and J calls and clone size follow TCRdb and not the study's own pipeline. Present in this sample are roughly 150,000 distinct CDR3 sequences, 90% to 95% of which were seen just once. The ten largest make up around 0.21% of the sample.

V is cut back by 3 bases and J by 5 bases, with 4 bases in the junction unmatched. The CDR3 numbers 13 residues from cysteine through phenylalanine. Of the read, only the CDR3 DNA is kept; its 39 bases are in frame from base 1. As encoded in the germline V gene, CDR1 is LGHNA while CDR2 is YSLEER. The V and J segments used are TRBV4-3 and TRBJ2-7, with 7 middle bases fitting TRBD1. The sample was CD8+ T cells from PBMCs. This TCR came from a human donor with multiple sclerosis. The CDR3 protein is CASSQETGNEQYF. The DNA sequence reads TGCGCCAGCAGCCAGGAGACAGGGAACGAGCAGTACTTC.